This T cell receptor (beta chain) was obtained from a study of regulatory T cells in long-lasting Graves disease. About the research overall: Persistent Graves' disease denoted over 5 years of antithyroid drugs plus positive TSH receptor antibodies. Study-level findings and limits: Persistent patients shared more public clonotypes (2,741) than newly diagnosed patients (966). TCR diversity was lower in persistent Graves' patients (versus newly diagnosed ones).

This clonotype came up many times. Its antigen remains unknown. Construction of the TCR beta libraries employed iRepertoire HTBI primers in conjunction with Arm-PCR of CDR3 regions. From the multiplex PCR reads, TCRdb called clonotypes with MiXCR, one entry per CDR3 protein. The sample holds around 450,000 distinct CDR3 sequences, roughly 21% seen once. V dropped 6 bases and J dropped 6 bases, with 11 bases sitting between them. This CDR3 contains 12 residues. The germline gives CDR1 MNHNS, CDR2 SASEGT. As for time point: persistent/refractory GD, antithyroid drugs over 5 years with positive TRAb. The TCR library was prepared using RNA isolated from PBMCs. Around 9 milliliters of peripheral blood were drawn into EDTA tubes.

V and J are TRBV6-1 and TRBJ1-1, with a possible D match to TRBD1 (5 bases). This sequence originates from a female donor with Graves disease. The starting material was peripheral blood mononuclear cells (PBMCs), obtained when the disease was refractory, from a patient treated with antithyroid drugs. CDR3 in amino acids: CASRGLEAEAFF. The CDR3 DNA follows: TGTGCCAGCAGGGGACTAGAAGCTGAAGCTTTCTTT.